A selection of T cell receptor beta chains follows, all from one sample in a study of blood T cell repertoires in COVID-19. TCRdb's table, derived via immunoSEQ multiplex PCR, lists solely in-frame clones and lacks some. The sample has 310,000 or so clones, around 87% seen once. Sequenced: peripheral blood. These receptors all stem from a man aged 70-80 years with acute or convalescent COVID-19. Both conserved end residues are part of each CDR3. A D gene is named only where the DNA matches it firmly. The size of a clone is reported for some rows only, either as once, few or many, or as a class for expanded clones.

abundance: -; v_gene: TRBV10-3; j_gene: TRBJ1-4; d_gene: -; CDR3nt: TGTGCCATATCCGGGAACTCGAGCGAAAAACTGTTTTTT; CDR3aa: CAISGNSSEKLFF
abundance: -; v_gene: TRBV7-9; j_gene: TRBJ2-1; d_gene: -; CDR3nt: TGTGCCAGCAGCACCGGGGGCGGGGGAAGAGATGAGCAGTTCTTC; CDR3aa: CASSTGGGGRDEQFF
abundance: -; v_gene: TRBV5-4; j_gene: TRBJ2-7; d_gene: -; CDR3nt: TGTGCCAGCAGTCTGGACACCTACGAGCAGTACTTC; CDR3aa: CASSLDTYEQYF
abundance: once; v_gene: TRBV28; j_gene: TRBJ1-2; d_gene: -; CDR3nt: TGTGCCAGCAGGGAAGGAGGGTTCAATGGCTACACCTTC; CDR3aa: CASREGGFNGYTF
abundance: -; v_gene: TRBV4-2; j_gene: TRBJ2-7; d_gene: -; CDR3nt: TGTGCCAGCAGCCAAGATACCGCTAGCTCCTACGAGCAGTACTTC; CDR3aa: CASSQDTASSYEQYF
abundance: -; v_gene: TRBV6-1; j_gene: TRBJ1-6; d_gene: TRBD1; CDR3nt: TGTGCCAGCAGTGATCGGGACAGGGGAGTCCGTAATTCACCCCTCCACTTT; CDR3aa: CASSDRDRGVRNSPLHF
abundance: -; v_gene: TRBV4-3; j_gene: TRBJ1-4; d_gene: -; CDR3nt: TGCGCCAGCAGCCAAGTTGGGGGGGGCATCGGTGAAAAACTGTTTTTT; CDR3aa: CASSQVGGGIGEKLFF
abundance: -; v_gene: TRBV23-1; j_gene: TRBJ2-5; d_gene: -; CDR3nt: TGCGCCAGCAGGAGGGGGGGAGGAGAGACCCAGTACTTC; CDR3aa: CASRRGGGETQYF
abundance: -; v_gene: TRBV5-8; j_gene: TRBJ2-3; d_gene: -; CDR3nt: TGTGCCAGCAGCCCCGGGACTCTCCACGCAGATACGCAGTATTTT; CDR3aa: CASSPGTLHADTQYF
abundance: once; v_gene: TRBV5-4; j_gene: TRBJ1-1; d_gene: -; CDR3nt: TGTGCCAGCAGCCCAAGGGGCAGGTATACTGAAGCTTTCTTT; CDR3aa: CASSPRGRYTEAFF
abundance: -; v_gene: TRBV7-2; j_gene: TRBJ2-1; d_gene: TRBD2; CDR3nt: TGTGCCAGCAGGTCGGCGGGAGGGGCTTTGAGTGATGAGCAGTTCTTC; CDR3aa: CASRSAGGALSDEQFF
abundance: -; v_gene: TRBV7-9; j_gene: TRBJ1-1; d_gene: -; CDR3nt: TGTGCCAGCAGCTCCGGACAGAACACTGAAGCTTTCTTT; CDR3aa: CASSSGQNTEAFF
abundance: -; v_gene: TRBV2; j_gene: TRBJ1-5; d_gene: -; CDR3nt: TGTGCCAGCAGGAGACAGGGCAATCAGCCCCAGCATTTT; CDR3aa: CASRRQGNQPQHF
abundance: -; v_gene: TRBV5-1; j_gene: TRBJ2-1; d_gene: TRBD2; CDR3nt: TGCGCCAGCAAGCGAGGACTAGCGGGAGGGCGCTCCTACAATGAGCAGTTCTTC; CDR3aa: CASKRGLAGGRSYNEQFF
abundance: -; v_gene: TRBV14; j_gene: TRBJ2-7; d_gene: TRBD1; CDR3nt: TGTGCCAGCAGCCATCGGACAGGGACCACCTACGAGCAGTACTTC; CDR3aa: CASSHRTGTTYEQYF
abundance: -; v_gene: TRBV5-5; j_gene: TRBJ1-4; d_gene: -; CDR3nt: TGTGCCAGCAGCCTGGGACAAGAGGAAAAACTGTTTTTT; CDR3aa: CASSLGQEEKLFF
abundance: -; v_gene: TRBV19; j_gene: TRBJ2-7; d_gene: -; CDR3nt: TGTGCCAGTAGTATAGAGGCAGGGTACGACGAGCAGTACTTC; CDR3aa: CASSIEAGYDEQYF